This T cell receptor (beta chain) was obtained from a study of T cell responses to AZD1222 COVID-19 vaccine. In this sample, this clone turned up once. Generated by immunoSEQ multiplex PCR, the TCRdb table keeps only in-frame clones and is missing some. Among 130,000 or so clones listed, more than 85% were seen once. The CDR3 spans 14 residues. The V end was cut by 6 bases, the J end by 3 bases, with 14 bases between. In germline, CDR1 is ENHRY, CDR2 SYGVKD. The receptor was isolated from an adult in good health. This chain links TRBV10-3 with TRBJ1-1; no clear D. Source: peripheral blood, taken on day 0 of MenACWY control vaccination. The CDR3 is CAISEGVRDTEAFF. The CDR3 nucleotides are TGTGCCATCAGCGAAGGTGTTCGGGACACTGAAGCTTTCTTT.